The rows below give T cell receptor beta chains drawn from one sample of a study of cytomegalovirus exposure and HLA in healthy donors. Sequencing used immunoSEQ multiplex PCR; TCRdb keeps in-frame clones, though not all of them. The data contain tens of thousands of clones, over 70% of them singletons. Specimen: PBMCs. The receptors were gathered from a man aged 55 to 70 in good health and CMV-seronegative. Both conserved end residues are part of each CDR3. D genes are given only for firm matches. Rows give clone size only sometimes, using once, few, many, or a class for an expanded clone.

clone_size	v_call	j_call	d_call	cdr3_aa	cdr3_nt
.	TRBV18	TRBJ2-6	TRBD1	CASSLGTDRANVLTF	TGTGCCAGCTCCCTGGGGACAGATCGGGCCAACGTCCTGACTTTC
.	TRBV29-1	TRBJ1-2	.	CSVETGGYTF	TGCAGCGTTGAAACAGGCGGCTACACCTTC
.	TRBV28	TRBJ1-6	.	CASARGRSSYNSPLHF	TGTGCCAGCGCCAGGGGTCGCAGCTCCTATAATTCACCCCTCCACTTT
.	TRBV6-4	TRBJ1-2	.	CASSDTAGTNYGYTF	TGTGCCAGCAGTGACACGGCAGGGACTAACTATGGCTACACCTTC
.	TRBV5-1	TRBJ2-3	.	CASRYNSPTDTQYF	TGCGCCAGCCGCTACAACAGCCCCACAGATACGCAGTATTTT
.	TRBV19	TRBJ1-6	.	CASSISPGVVALHF	TGTGCCAGTAGTATCTCCCCCGGGGTAGTGGCCCTCCACTTT
once	TRBV5-4	TRBJ2-2	.	CASSPRTVSTGELFF	TGTGCCAGCAGCCCCAGGACAGTGTCGACCGGGGAGCTGTTTTTT
once	TRBV27	TRBJ1-1	.	CASSLVEGFEAFF	TGTGCCAGCAGTTTAGTAGAGGGATTTGAAGCTTTCTTT
.	TRBV15	TRBJ1-5	TRBD1	CATRAGTGQPQHF	TGTGCCACCAGAGCAGGGACAGGACAGCCCCAGCATTTT
.	TRBV5-1	TRBJ2-1	.	CASSFRDNHNEQFF	TGCGCCAGCAGCTTCCGGGACAATCACAATGAGCAGTTCTTC
.	TRBV29-1	TRBJ2-3	TRBD2	CSAGEGADTQYF	TGCAGCGCTGGGGAGGGCGCAGATACGCAGTATTTT
few	TRBV29-1	TRBJ2-1	TRBD2	CSGQLAGGRGEQFF	TGCAGCGGGCAACTAGCGGGAGGAAGGGGTGAGCAGTTCTTC
few	TRBV19	TRBJ2-3	TRBD1	CASRDRVLADTQYF	TGTGCCAGTAGGGACAGGGTATTGGCAGATACGCAGTATTTT
.	TRBV30	TRBJ2-7	.	CAWNGEGKAYEQYF	TGTGCCTGGAACGGAGAGGGTAAGGCCTACGAGCAGTACTTC
.	TRBV6-5	TRBJ2-1	TRBD2	CASSYRAGGYGNEQFF	TGTGCCAGCAGTTATAGGGCGGGGGGGTACGGCAATGAGCAGTTCTTC
.	TRBV9	TRBJ2-7	.	CASSAGPEAHEQYF	TGTGCCAGCAGCGCCGGCCCAGAGGCCCACGAGCAGTACTTC
.	TRBV9	TRBJ2-3	TRBD2	CASSRLPPGGSGDTQYF	TGTGCCAGCAGCCGACTCCCCCCGGGGGGTTCAGGAGATACGCAGTATTTT
few	TRBV6-5	TRBJ1-1	.	CASSYSWGGNTEAFF	TGTGCCAGCAGTTACTCGTGGGGCGGGAACACTGAAGCTTTCTTT
.	TRBV13	TRBJ2-3	TRBD2	CASSTTSGGPTDTQYF	TGTGCCAGCAGCACTACTAGCGGGGGCCCCACAGATACGCAGTATTTT
.	TRBV27	TRBJ1-1	TRBD1	CASRGQGATEAFF	TGTGCCAGCAGAGGACAGGGGGCCACTGAAGCTTTCTTT
.	TRBV7-8	TRBJ2-1	TRBD2	CASSLVGGLADEQFF	TGTGCCAGCAGCTTAGTGGGGGGACTAGCGGATGAGCAGTTCTTC
.	TRBV6-5	TRBJ1-5	.	CASTKQGGNQPQHF	TGTGCCAGCACCAAACAGGGCGGCAATCAGCCCCAGCATTTT
.	TRBV30	TRBJ1-5	.	CAWSRELEPQHF	TGTGCCTGGAGTAGGGAGCTAGAGCCCCAGCATTTT
.	TRBV28	TRBJ1-1	.	CASRGANTEAFF	TGTGCCAGCCGGGGGGCGAACACTGAAGCTTTCTTT
.	TRBV19	TRBJ1-3	TRBD1	CASSTTGVGNTIYF	TGTGCCAGTAGTACGACAGGGGTCGGAAACACCATATATTTT
.	TRBV19	TRBJ2-7	TRBD2	CATGTSDYEQYF	TGTGCCACCGGGACTAGCGACTACGAGCAGTACTTC
.	TRBV5-5	TRBJ2-3	TRBD2	CASSLVGLGGTDTQYF	TGTGCCAGCAGCTTGGTGGGACTAGGGGGGACAGATACGCAGTATTTT
.	TRBV10-1	TRBJ2-3	.	CASSEGPMVDTQYF	TGCGCCAGCAGTGAGGGGCCGATGGTAGATACGCAGTATTTT
.	TRBV10-3	TRBJ1-1	.	CAIRLRQEVTEAFF	TGTGCCATCAGGTTGAGACAGGAGGTTACTGAAGCTTTCTTT
.	TRBV5-1	TRBJ2-5	TRBD1	CASSSGQGWSETQYF	TGCGCCAGCAGCTCGGGACAGGGTTGGTCAGAGACCCAGTACTTC
once	TRBV9	TRBJ2-3	.	CASSVATSGTDTQYF	TGTGCCAGCAGCGTAGCTACTTCGGGAACAGATACGCAGTATTTT
once	TRBV10-1	TRBJ2-7	TRBD1	CASSESTQGYEQYF	TGCGCCAGCAGTGAGTCGACACAGGGGTACGAGCAGTACTTC
once	TRBV7-9	TRBJ2-2	.	CASRLSGLSGTGELFF	TGTGCCAGCAGGTTATCAGGTCTGTCCGGTACCGGGGAGCTGTTTTTT
.	TRBV6-5	TRBJ1-1	TRBD1	CASSWAGTGANTEAFF	TGTGCCAGCAGTTGGGCCGGGACAGGGGCGAACACTGAAGCTTTCTTT
few	TRBV4-1	TRBJ2-1	.	CASSQESGTLAYNEQFF	TGCGCCAGCAGCCAAGAATCCGGGACATTGGCCTACAATGAGCAGTTCTTC
.	TRBV7-8	TRBJ2-2	TRBD2	CASSLARSGGSLGELFF	TGTGCCAGCAGCTTAGCAAGAAGCGGGGGGAGCCTCGGGGAGCTGTTTTTT
.	TRBV7-7	TRBJ2-3	TRBD1	CASSPRTGRTDTQYF	TGTGCCAGCAGCCCAAGGACAGGGAGGACAGATACGCAGTATTTT
many	TRBV6-1	TRBJ2-1	.	CASSWDGSSYNEQFF	TGTGCCAGCAGTTGGGACGGGAGCTCCTACAATGAGCAGTTCTTC
few	TRBV4-3	TRBJ2-1	.	CASSQSTLYGGVYNEQFF	TGCGCCAGCAGCCAATCCACGCTATACGGGGGAGTTTACAATGAGCAGTTCTTC
.	TRBV30	TRBJ2-7	.	CAWSFPRDFSGLGYEQYF	TGTGCCTGGAGTTTCCCCCGGGACTTTTCAGGTCTTGGCTACGAGCAGTACTTC
.	TRBV19	TRBJ1-5	TRBD1	CASSKDRVFGNQPQHF	TGTGCCAGTAGTAAGGACAGGGTATTTGGCAATCAGCCCCAGCATTTT
.	TRBV11-2	TRBJ2-3	TRBD2	CASSLVGGGRGTDTQYF	TGTGCCAGCAGCTTAGTCGGGGGGGGTAGGGGCACAGATACGCAGTATTTT
.	TRBV7-2	TRBJ1-1	TRBD1	CASSHRQGSDTEAFF	TGTGCCAGCAGCCATAGACAGGGTTCAGACACTGAAGCTTTCTTT